The source of this TCR beta chain is a study of identical twins. Study observations and caveats: One should note that invariant MAIT and iNKT cells could partly confound zero-insertion analyses.

TCRdb called the 5' RACE reads again in MiXCR, with one record for every CDR3 protein. The table lists about 330,000 distinct CDR3 sequences, roughly an eighth of them singletons. The ends were cut back, 10 bases at V and 0 bases at J, with 10 bases in the middle. This CDR3 region has 12 residues. The germline V gene has CDR1 MDHEN and CDR2 SYDVKM. This clonotype has ten or more counts. Its antigen is not identified. These data also featured in a second study, about yellow fever vaccine responses in identical twins.

V usage is TRBV28 and J usage is TRBJ2-7; no firm D call. The sequence came from a woman under 30 in good health. The source material was CD8+ T cells sorted from blood. CDR3 sequence: CATCSSSYEQYF. In DNA, the CDR3 is TGTGCCACCTGTTCGAGCTCCTACGAGCAGTACTTC. Full variable domain (missing parts from reference TRBV28 and TRBJ2-7): DVKVTQSSRYLVKRTGEKVFLECVQDMDHENMFWYRQDPGLGLRLIYFSYDVKMKEKGDIPEGYSVSREKKERFSLILESASTNQTSMYLCATCSSSYEQYFGPGTRLTVT.